The clone carrying this T cell receptor beta chain appeared a single time. PCR involved 60 Vbeta and 13 Jbeta primers. The table came from immunoSEQ multiplex PCR; TCRdb's copy has only in-frame clones and leaves some out. The table records hundreds of thousands of clones, around 80% of them present only once. Germline trimming cut 0 bases from V and 4 bases from J; bases unmatched to any gene: 1. This CDR3 region has 15 residues. Germline V gene data show CDR1 as LNHDA and CDR2 as SQIVND (reference sequence). This sample was included in a study of cytomegalovirus exposure and HLA in healthy donors. The chain has TRBV19 and TRBJ2-2, with 8 positions matching TRBD2. The clonotype originates from a male donor in good health and CMV-seronegative. The sample consisted of PBMCs. In DNA, the CDR3 is TGTGCCAGTAGTATAGAGCGGGGGGCCACCGGGGAGCTGTTTTTT. Translating it yields CASSIERGATGELFF.